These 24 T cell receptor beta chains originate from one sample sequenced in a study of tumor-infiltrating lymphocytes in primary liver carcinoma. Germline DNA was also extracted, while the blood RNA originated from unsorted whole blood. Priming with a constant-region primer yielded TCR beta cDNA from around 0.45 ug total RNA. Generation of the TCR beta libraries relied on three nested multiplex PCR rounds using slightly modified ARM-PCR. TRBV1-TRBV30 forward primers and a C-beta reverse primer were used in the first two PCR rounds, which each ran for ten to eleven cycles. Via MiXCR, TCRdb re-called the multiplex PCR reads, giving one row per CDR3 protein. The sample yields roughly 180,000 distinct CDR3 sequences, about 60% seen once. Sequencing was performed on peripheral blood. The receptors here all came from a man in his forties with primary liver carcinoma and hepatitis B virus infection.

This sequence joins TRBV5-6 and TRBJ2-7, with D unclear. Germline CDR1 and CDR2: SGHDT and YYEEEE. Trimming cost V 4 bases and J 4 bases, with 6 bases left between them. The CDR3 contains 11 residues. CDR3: CASSREYEQYF. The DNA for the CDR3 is TGTGCCAGCAGCCGAGAATACGAGCAGTACTTC.

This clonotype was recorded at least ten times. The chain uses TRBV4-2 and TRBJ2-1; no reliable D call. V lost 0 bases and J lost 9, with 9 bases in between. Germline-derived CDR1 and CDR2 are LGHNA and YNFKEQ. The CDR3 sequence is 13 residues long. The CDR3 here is CASSQEGPPEQFF. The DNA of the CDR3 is TGTGCCAGCAGCCAAGAAGGTCCTCCTGAGCAGTTCTTC.

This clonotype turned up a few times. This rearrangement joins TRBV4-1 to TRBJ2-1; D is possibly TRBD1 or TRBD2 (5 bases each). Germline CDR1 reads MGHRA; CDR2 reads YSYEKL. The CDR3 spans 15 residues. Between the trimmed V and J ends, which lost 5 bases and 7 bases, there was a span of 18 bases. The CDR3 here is CASSKGPSEGNEQFF. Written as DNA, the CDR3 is TGCGCCAGCAGCAAGGGCCCGTCCGAGGGGAATGAGCAGTTCTTC.

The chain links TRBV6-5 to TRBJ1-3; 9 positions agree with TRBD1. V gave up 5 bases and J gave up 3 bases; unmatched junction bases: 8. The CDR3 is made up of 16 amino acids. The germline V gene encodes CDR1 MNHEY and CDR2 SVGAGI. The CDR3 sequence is CASSTPGQGGGNTIYF. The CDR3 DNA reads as TGTGCCAGCAGTACTCCGGGACAGGGTGGTGGAAACACCATATATTTT.

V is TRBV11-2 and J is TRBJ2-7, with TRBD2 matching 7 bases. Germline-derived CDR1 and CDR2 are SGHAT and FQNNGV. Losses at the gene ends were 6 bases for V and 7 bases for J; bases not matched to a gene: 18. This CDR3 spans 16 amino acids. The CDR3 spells CASSQLRSSGYDEQYF. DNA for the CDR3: TGTGCCAGCAGTCAACTCCGGTCTAGCGGCTACGATGAGCAGTACTTC.

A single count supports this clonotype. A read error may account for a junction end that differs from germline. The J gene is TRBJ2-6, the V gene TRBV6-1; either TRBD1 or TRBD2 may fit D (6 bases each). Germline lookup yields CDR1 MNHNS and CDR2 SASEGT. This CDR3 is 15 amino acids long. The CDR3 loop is CASRRGDSGANVPTF. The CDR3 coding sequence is TGTGCCAGCAGAAGGGGGGACTCTGGGGCCAACGTCCCGACTTTC.

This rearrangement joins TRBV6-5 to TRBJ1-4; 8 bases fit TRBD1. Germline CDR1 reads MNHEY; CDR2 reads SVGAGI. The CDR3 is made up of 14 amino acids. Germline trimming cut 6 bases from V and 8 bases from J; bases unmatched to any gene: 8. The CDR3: CASREDRAREKLFF. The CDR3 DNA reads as TGTGCCAGCAGAGAGGACAGGGCTCGGGAAAAACTGTTTTTT.

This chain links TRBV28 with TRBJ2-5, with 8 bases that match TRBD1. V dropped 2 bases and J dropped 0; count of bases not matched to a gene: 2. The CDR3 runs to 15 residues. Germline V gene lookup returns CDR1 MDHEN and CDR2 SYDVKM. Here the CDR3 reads CASSLGDRYQETQYF. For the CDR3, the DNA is TGTGCCAGCAGTTTAGGGGACAGGTACCAAGAGACCCAGTACTTC.

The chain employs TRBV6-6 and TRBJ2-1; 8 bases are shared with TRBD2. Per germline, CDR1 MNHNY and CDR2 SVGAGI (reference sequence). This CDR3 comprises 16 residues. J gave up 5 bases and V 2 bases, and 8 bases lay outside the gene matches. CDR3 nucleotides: TGTGCCAGCAGTTACCTTGCAGCGGGAGAACACAATGAGCAGTTCTTC. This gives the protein CASSYLAAGEHNEQFF.

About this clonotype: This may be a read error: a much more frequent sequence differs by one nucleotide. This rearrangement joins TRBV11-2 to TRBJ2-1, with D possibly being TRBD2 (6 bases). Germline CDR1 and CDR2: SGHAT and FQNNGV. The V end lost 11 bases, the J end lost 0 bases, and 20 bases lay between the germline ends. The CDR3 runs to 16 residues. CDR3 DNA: TGTGCCCGCACCCCCGGGGGAGGATACTCCTACAATGAGCAGTTCTTC. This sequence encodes CARTPGGGYSYNEQFF. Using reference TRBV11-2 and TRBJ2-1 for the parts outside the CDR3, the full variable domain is EAGVAQSPRYKIIEKRQSVAFWCNPISGHATLYWYQQILGQGPKLLIQFQNNGVVDDSQLPKDRFSAERLKGVDSTLKIQPAKLEDSAVYLCARTPGGGYSYNEQFFGPGTRLTVL.

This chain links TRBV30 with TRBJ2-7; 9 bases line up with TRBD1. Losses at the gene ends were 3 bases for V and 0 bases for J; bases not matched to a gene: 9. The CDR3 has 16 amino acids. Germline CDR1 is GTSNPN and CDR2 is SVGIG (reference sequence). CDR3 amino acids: CAWSSGTGRISYEQYF. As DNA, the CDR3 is TGTGCCTGGAGCTCCGGGACAGGGAGAATCTCCTACGAGCAGTACTTC. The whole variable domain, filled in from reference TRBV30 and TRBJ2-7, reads SQTIHQWPATLVQPVGSPLSLECTVEGTSNPNLYWYRQAAGRGLQLLFYSVGIGQISSEVPQNLSASRPQDRQFILSSKKLLLSDSGFYLCAWSSGTGRISYEQYFGPGTRLTVT.

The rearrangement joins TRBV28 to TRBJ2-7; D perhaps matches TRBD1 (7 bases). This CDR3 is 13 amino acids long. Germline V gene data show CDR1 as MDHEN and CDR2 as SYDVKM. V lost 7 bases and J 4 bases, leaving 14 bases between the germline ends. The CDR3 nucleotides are TGTGCCAGCATCAAGACAGGGAGGTACGAGCAGTACTTC. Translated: CASIKTGRYEQYF.

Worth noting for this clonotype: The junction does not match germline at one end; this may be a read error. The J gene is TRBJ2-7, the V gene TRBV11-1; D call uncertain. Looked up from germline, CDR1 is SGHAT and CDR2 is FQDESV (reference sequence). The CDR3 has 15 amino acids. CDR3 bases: TGTGCCAGCAGCTCAGAATCAAGTGCCTCCTACGAACAGTACTTC. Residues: CASSSESSASYEQYF.

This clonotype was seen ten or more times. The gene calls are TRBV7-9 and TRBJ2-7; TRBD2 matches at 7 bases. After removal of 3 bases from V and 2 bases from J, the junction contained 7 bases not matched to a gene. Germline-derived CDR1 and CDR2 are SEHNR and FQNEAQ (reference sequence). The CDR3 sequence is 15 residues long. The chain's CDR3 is CASSFYGGGTYEQYF. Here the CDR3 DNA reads TGTGCCAGCAGCTTCTACGGCGGGGGTACCTACGAGCAGTACTTC.

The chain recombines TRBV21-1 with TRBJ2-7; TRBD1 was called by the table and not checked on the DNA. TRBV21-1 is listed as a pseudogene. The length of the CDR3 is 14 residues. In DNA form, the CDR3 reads TGTGCCAGCACAAATCCCCCAGGCTCCTACGAGCAGTACTTC. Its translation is CASTNPPGSYEQYF.

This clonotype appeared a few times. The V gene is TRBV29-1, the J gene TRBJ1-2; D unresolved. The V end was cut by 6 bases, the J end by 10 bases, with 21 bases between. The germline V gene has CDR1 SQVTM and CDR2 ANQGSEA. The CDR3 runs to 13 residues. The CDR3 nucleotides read TGCAGCGTCGATCCGGCCATAGAAGAGGTCTACACCTTC. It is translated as CSVDPAIEEVYTF.

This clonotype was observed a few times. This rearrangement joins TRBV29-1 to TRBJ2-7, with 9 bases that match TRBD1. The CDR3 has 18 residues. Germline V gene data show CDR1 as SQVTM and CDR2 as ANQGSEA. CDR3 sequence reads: CIPSTGTGSLWVLYEQYF. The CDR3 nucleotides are TGCATCCCCTCGACCGGGACAGGGTCCCTGTGGGTGCTCTACGAGCAGTACTTC.

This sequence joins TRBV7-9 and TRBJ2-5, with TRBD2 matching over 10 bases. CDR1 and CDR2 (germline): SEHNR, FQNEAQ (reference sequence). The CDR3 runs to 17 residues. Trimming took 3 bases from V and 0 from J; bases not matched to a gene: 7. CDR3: CASSFVVAGGHQETQYF. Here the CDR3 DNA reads TGTGCCAGCAGCTTCGTTGTAGCGGGAGGTCACCAAGAGACCCAGTACTTC.

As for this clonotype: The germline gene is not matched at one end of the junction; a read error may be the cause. The CDR3 here is CTSSLGPRRFF. CDR3 coding DNA: TGTACCAGCAGCCTCGGTCCCAGGCGGTTCTTC. The chain links TRBV11-1 to TRBJ2-1; the D is unclear. Germline V gene sequence: CDR1 SGHAT, CDR2 FQDESV (reference sequence). The length of the CDR3 is 11 residues.

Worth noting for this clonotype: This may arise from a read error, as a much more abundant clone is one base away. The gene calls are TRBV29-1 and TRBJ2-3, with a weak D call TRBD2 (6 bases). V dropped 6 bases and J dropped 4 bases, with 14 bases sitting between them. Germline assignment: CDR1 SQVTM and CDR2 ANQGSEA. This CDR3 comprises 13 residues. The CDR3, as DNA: TGCAGCGTACGGTCCCCTAGCGCAGATACGCAGTATTTT. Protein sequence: CSVRSPSADTQYF.

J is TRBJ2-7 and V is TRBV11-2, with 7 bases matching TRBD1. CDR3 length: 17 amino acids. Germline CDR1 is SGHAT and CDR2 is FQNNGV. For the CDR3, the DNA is TGTGGCAACAGCTTAGAGCCTCCGGGACAGACCTCCTACGAGCAGTACTTC. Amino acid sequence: CGNSLEPPGQTSYEQYF.

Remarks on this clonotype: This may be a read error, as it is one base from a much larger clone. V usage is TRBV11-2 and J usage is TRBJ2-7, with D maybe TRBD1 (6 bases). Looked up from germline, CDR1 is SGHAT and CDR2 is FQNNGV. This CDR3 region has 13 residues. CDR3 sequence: CASSRDKLYGQYF. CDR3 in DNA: TGTGCCAGCAGCCGGGACAAGTTATACGGGCAGTACTTC.

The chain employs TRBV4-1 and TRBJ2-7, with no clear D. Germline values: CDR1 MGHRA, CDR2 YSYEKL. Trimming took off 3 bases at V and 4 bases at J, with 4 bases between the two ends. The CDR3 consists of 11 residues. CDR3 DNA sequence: TGCGCCAGCAGCCAGGATTACGAGCAGTACTTC. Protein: CASSQDYEQYF.

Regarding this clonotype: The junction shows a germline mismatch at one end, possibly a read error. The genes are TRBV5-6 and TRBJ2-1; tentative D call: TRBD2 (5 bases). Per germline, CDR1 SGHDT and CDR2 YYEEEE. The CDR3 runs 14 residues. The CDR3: CPSSFRIGNNEQFF. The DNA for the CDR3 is TGTCCCAGCAGCTTCCGGATCGGGAACAATGAGCAGTTCTTC.